This T cell receptor (beta chain) was captured by sequencing in a study of radiation and T cells in renal cell carcinoma. V was trimmed by 3 bases and J by 4 bases, leaving 10 bases between them. The CDR3 extends over 13 amino acids. CDR1 and CDR2 (germline): SGHKS, YYEKEE (reference sequence). Data came from immunoSEQ multiplex PCR; TCRdb stores just in-frame clones and leaves some out. Among about 95,000 clones listed, 70% to 90% were seen once. Noted time point: baseline pretreatment blood. Treatment described: 15 Gy SBRT to primary tumor, nephrectomy 4 weeks later. This chain connects TRBV5-5 to TRBJ1-2; the D gene is possibly TRBD1 (5 bases). The input for sequencing was blood, taken from a patient whose treatment included radiotherapy and nephrectomy. The receptor comes from a man aged 45-65 years with renal cell carcinoma. CDR3 sequence (DNA): TGTGCCAGCAGCTCAACCGACAGCTATGGCTACACCTTC. Translating gives CASSSTDSYGYTF.